This section outlines one T cell receptor beta chain sequence together with its context. Its antigen is not known. This record belongs to a study of STAT5B mutations in CD4+ large granular lymphocyte leukemia. Findings and caveats of the study: Around 25% of private leukemic clonotypes occurred rarely in other patients' non-leukemic repertoires. Top patient clones used TRBV06 genes more often: 8/27 versus 2/35 in controls.

Per the original data handling: Lowest detectable productive clonotype frequency was 2.59 x 10-5. Only in-frame clones appear in the TCRdb table, and some are missing; sequencing was by immunoSEQ multiplex PCR. That table furnishes V, J and clone size, whereas the DNA furnished D and trimming. Of thousands of clones in the sample, roughly 91% were seen once. Either unselected PBMC or bead-purified CD4+, CD4+CD8+, CD57+ or CD56+ cells were sequenced. With 10 bases removed from V and 4 bases from J, the gap between germline ends came to 14 bases. The CDR3 totals 13 residues. Germline assignment: CDR1 MNHNS and CDR2 SASEGT.

Sequencing was performed on PBMCs. This clonotype originated in a woman in her 70s with CD4+ T-cell large granular lymphocyte leukemia. This chain connects TRBV6-1 to TRBJ1-5; TRBD1 might be the D (5 bases). The CDR3 region has the DNA TGTGCCACACAGGTCGACCCGAATCAGCCCCAGCATTTT. Translated, it gives CATQVDPNQPQHF.